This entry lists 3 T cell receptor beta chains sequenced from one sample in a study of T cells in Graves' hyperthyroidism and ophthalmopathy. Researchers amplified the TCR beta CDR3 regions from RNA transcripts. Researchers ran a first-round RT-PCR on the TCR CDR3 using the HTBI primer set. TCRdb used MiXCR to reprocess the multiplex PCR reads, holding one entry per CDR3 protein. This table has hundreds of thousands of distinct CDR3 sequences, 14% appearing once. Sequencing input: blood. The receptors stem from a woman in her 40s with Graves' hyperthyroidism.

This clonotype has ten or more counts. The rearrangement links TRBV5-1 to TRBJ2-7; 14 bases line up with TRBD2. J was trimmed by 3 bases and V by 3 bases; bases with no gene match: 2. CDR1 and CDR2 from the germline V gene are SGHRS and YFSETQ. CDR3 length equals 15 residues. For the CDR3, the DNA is TGCGCCAGCAGCTCGGGACTAGCGGGAGACTACGAGCAGTACTTC. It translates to CASSSGLAGDYEQYF.

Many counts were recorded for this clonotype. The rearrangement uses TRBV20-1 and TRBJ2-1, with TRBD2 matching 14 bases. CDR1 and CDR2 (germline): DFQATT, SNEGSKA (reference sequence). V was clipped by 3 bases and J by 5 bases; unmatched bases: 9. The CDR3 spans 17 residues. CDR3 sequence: CSASTTSGRVWNNEQFF. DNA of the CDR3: TGCAGTGCTAGTACGACTAGCGGGAGGGTATGGAACAATGAGCAGTTCTTC.

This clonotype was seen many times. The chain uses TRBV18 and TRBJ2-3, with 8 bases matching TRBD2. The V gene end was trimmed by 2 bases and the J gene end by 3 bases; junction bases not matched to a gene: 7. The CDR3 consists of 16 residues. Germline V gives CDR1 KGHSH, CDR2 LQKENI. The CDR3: CASSPAASGQTDTQYF. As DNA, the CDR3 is TGTGCCAGCTCACCAGCCGCTAGCGGGCAGACAGATACGCAGTATTTT.